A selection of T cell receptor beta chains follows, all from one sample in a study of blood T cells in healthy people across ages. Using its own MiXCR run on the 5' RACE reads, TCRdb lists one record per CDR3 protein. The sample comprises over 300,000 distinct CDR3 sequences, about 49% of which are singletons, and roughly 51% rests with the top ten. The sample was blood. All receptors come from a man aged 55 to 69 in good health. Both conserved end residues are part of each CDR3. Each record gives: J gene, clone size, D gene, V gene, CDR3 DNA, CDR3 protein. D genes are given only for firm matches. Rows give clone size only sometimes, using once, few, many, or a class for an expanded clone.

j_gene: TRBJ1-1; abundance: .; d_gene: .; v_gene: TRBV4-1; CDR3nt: TGCGCCAGCAGCCAACTTACCGCGGGGAGCACTGAAGCTTTCTTT; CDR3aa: CASSQLTAGSTEAFF
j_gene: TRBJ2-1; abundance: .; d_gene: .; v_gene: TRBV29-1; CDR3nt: TGCAGCGTTGCCGGGAGAGCTCACAATGAGCAGTTCTTC; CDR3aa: CSVAGRAHNEQFF
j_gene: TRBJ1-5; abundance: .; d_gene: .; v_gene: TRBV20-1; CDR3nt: TGCAGTGCTAGTCTCGGTGGCAATCAGCCCCAGCATTTT; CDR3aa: CSASLGGNQPQHF
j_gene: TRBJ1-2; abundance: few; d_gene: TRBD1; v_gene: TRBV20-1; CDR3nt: TGCAGTGCTAGGTCGAGGGGGCGGCTTGATGGCTACACCTTC; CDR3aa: CSARSRGRLDGYTF
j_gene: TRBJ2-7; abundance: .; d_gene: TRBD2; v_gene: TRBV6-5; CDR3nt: TGTGCCAGCAGTCTCCCCGGACTAGCTCTCCACGAGCAGTACTTC; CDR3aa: CASSLPGLALHEQYF
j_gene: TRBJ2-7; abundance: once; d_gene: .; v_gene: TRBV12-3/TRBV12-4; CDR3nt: TGTGCCAGCTTGGGCCAGGGGCGCAATGAGCAGTACTTC; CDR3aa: CASLGQGRNEQYF
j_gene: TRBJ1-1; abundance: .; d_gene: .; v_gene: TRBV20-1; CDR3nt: TGCAGTGCCCCCGTCGGTAGCGGCACTGAAGCTTTCTTT; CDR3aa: CSAPVGSGTEAFF
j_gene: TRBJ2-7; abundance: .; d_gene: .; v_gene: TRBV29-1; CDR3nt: TGCAGCGTTGGTCAGGACCGCTCCTACGAGCAGTACTTC; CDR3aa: CSVGQDRSYEQYF
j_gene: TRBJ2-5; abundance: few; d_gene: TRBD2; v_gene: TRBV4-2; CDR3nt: TGTGCCAGCAGCCAAGAACTAGCGGGAGGGCAAGGAGAGACCCAGTACTTC; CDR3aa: CASSQELAGGQGETQYF
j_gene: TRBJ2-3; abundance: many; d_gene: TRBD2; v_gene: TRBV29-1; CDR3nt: TGCAGCGCGCTAAGGCTAGCGGGCACAGATACGCAGTATTTT; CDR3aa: CSALRLAGTDTQYF
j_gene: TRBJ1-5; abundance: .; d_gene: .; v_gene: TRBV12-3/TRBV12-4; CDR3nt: TGTGCCAGCTCTAGGCGGGATCAGCCCCAGCATTTT; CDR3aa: CASSRRDQPQHF
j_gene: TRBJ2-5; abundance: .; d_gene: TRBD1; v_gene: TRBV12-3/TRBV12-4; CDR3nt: TGTGCCAGCAGTTTACGGGACAGTCAAGAGACCCAGTACTTC; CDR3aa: CASSLRDSQETQYF
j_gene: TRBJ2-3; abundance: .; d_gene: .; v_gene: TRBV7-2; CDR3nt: TGTGCCAGCAGCCCCGCGGTGGATACGCAGTATTTT; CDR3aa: CASSPAVDTQYF
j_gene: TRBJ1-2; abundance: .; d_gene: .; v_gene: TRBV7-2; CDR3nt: TGTGCCAGCAAGGGAGGGGTGGTGGGCTATGGCTACACCTTC; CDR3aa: CASKGGVVGYGYTF
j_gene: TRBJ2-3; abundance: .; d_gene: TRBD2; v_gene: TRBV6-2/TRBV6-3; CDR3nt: TGTGCCAGCAGTTACTCGAGGCTAGCGGGAGGACAACCTGGGGTAGATACGCAGTATTTT; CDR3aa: CASSYSRLAGGQPGVDTQYF
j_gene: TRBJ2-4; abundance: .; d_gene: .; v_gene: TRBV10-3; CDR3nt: TGTGCCATCTGTGAAGGAGTAGCCAAAAACATTCAGTACTTC; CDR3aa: CAICEGVAKNIQYF
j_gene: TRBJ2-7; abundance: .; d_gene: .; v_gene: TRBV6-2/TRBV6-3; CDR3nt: TGTGCCACCCGTGATGGGGTTCTCTCCTACGAGCAGTACTTC; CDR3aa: CATRDGVLSYEQYF
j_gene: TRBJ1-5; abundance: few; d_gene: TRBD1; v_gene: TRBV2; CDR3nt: TGTGCCAGCATGAGGGGGCTGGACCAGCCCCAGCATTTT; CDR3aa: CASMRGLDQPQHF
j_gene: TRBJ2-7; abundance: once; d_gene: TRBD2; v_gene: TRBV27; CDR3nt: TGTGCCAGCAGTTTAGAAGGACTAGCGGGAGGGCTGTCCGAGCAGTACTTC; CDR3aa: CASSLEGLAGGLSEQYF
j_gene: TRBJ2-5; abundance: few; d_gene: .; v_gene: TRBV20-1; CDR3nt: TGCAGTGCTTCGGCTGTGGAGACCCAGTACTTC; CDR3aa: CSASAVETQYF
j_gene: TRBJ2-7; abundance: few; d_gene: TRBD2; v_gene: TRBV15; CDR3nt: TGTGCCACCAGCAGCCGGCCAGGACTAGCGGCCAGCCGGCCCTACGAGCAGTACTTC; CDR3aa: CATSSRPGLAASRPYEQYF
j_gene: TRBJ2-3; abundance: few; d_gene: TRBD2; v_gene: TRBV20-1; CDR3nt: TGCAGTGCGCAACCTAGCGGTGTCCGGTATTTT; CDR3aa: CSAQPSGVRYF
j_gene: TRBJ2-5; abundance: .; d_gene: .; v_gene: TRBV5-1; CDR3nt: TGCGCCAGCAGTGGCGGACAGCTGGTGGGAGAGACCCAGTACTTC; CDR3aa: CASSGGQLVGETQYF
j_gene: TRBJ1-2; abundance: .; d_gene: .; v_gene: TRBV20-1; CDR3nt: TGCAGTGCTCAGAATGGCTGCACCTTC; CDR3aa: CSAQNGCTF
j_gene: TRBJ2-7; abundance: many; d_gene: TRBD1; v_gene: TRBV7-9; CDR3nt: TGTGCCAGCAGCTATGGGACAGGGGGGCTCTACGAGCAGTACTTC; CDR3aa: CASSYGTGGLYEQYF
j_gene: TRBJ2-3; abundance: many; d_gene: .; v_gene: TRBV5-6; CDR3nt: TGTGCCGCCGGGGCGGATACGCAGTATTTT; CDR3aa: CAAGADTQYF